The 28 T cell receptor beta chains given below trace back to one sample, sequenced in a study of neurological immune-mediated disorders. One entry per CDR3 protein results from TCRdb running MiXCR on the 5' RACE reads. This table holds 74,000 or so distinct CDR3 sequences, approximately 10% found once. Source material: PBMCs. Receptor source: a man between 45 and 60 years old in good health.

There are many counts of this clonotype. The chain employs TRBV5-1 and TRBJ2-1, with D uncertain. The CDR3 is 16 amino acids. Germline CDR1 SGHRS, CDR2 YFSETQ. V was clipped by 0 bases and J by 1 base, with 11 bases between them. The CDR3 DNA sequence: TGCGCCAGCAGCTTGGCCACCGGGCTGTCCTACAATGAGCAGTTCTTC. Translation: CASSLATGLSYNEQFF.

This clonotype was seen many times. The V call is TRBV10-3, the J call TRBJ1-1; D unresolved. Germline CDR1 and CDR2: ENHRY and SYGVKD. Trimming shortened V by 7 bases and J by 0 bases, and 9 bases separated the two germline ends. The CDR3 is made up of 13 amino acids. The CDR3 spells CAINAGMNTEAFF. For the CDR3, the DNA is TGTGCCATCAATGCGGGAATGAACACTGAAGCTTTCTTT.

This clonotype was recorded many times. The rearrangement uses TRBV5-6 and TRBJ1-2; no clear D gene. Trimming pared 0 bases from V and 4 bases from J, leaving 10 bases between. The CDR3 is 14 residues long. Germline CDR1 SGHDT, CDR2 YYEEEE. The DNA of the CDR3 is TGTGCCAGCAGCTTGGCCCCGGAGAGCTATGGCTACACCTTC. It codes for CASSLAPESYGYTF.

This clonotype was observed many times. An end of the junction differs from the germline gene, which may be a read error. V is TRBV9 and J is TRBJ1-2, with 8 bases aligning to TRBD1. This CDR3 has 14 amino acids. Germline loops: CDR1 SGDLS, CDR2 YYNGEE. CDR3 coding DNA: TGTGTCAGCAGCGCTGGACAGGGAAACTATGGCTACACCTTC. It encodes CVSSAGQGNYGYTF.

This clonotype was observed at least ten times. The rearrangement uses TRBV20-1 and TRBJ2-2; D ambiguous. Trimming shortened V by 0 bases and J by 6 bases, and 5 bases separated the two germline ends. The CDR3 has 12 residues. Germline V gives CDR1 DFQATT, CDR2 SNEGSKA (reference sequence). The CDR3 DNA reads TGCAGTGCTAGAGATCAACCCGGGGAGCTGTTTTTT. Translating gives CSARDQPGELFF.

This clonotype was counted ten times or more. V gene TRBV20-1 combines with J gene TRBJ2-5; 7 bases agree with TRBD2. Looked up from germline, CDR1 is DFQATT and CDR2 is SNEGSKA (reference sequence). J lost 1 base, V lost 5 bases, and 7 bases had no gene match. The CDR3 runs to 14 residues. CDR3: CSADLSGRQETQYF. DNA of the CDR3: TGCAGTGCTGATCTTAGCGGGCGCCAAGAGACCCAGTACTTC.

Many counts were recorded for this clonotype. The genes are TRBV3-1 and TRBJ2-5; D unclear. Trimming took off 0 bases at V and 2 bases at J, with 10 bases between the two ends. From germline, CDR1 is LGHDT and CDR2 YNNKEL (reference sequence). This CDR3 has 15 amino acids. CDR3 loop: CASSQDWRSQETQYF. The CDR3 DNA follows: TGTGCCAGCAGCCAAGATTGGCGGAGTCAAGAGACCCAGTACTTC.

This clonotype was found many times. The chain links TRBV11-2 to TRBJ2-7, with 11 bases that match TRBD1. This CDR3 contains 15 residues. After removal of 3 bases from V and 4 bases from J, the junction contained 5 bases not matched to a gene. In germline, CDR1 is SGHAT, CDR2 FQNNGV. CDR3 sequence reads: CASSLVGDRGYEQYF. The CDR3 bases are TGTGCCAGCAGCTTGGTAGGGGACAGGGGGTACGAGCAGTACTTC.

This clonotype has a count of ten or more. The gene calls are TRBV28 and TRBJ2-2; 10 bases align to TRBD1. Trimming at V came to 6 bases and at J to 4 bases, leaving 5 bases not matched to a gene. The V gene's germline CDR1 is MDHEN and CDR2 SYDVKM. The CDR3 spans 15 residues. The CDR3 reads CASRIRDRGTGELFF. The CDR3 DNA follows: TGTGCCAGCAGAATCCGGGACAGGGGCACCGGGGAGCTGTTTTTT.

In this sample, this clonotype turned up many times. This sequence joins TRBV9 and TRBJ2-5; 8 bases agree with TRBD1. This CDR3 is 13 amino acids long. Germline CDR1 and CDR2: SGDLS and YYNGEE. Trimming took 3 bases from V and 5 from J; bases not matched to a gene: 3. The CDR3 bases are TGTGCCAGCAGCGACGCAGGGGGCGAGACCCAGTACTTC. Encoded protein: CASSDAGGETQYF.

This clonotype was seen many times. V is TRBV27 and J is TRBJ2-1; TRBD2 agrees at 12 bases. Germline loops: CDR1 MNHEY, CDR2 SMNVEV (reference sequence). The CDR3 loop spans 15 amino acids. J lost 3 bases, V lost 7 bases, and 4 bases had no gene match. The CDR3 coding sequence is TGTGCCAGCACAAGGACTAGCGGGATCTACAATGAGCAGTTCTTC. It specifies CASTRTSGIYNEQFF.

There are many counts of this clonotype. V is TRBV5-1 and J is TRBJ2-7; D remains unclear. This CDR3 comprises 14 residues. V lost 4 bases and J lost 1, with 12 bases in between. Germline assignment: CDR1 SGHRS and CDR2 YFSETQ. The CDR3 DNA is TGCGCCAGCAGCCCAGTAGGTGGGTCCTACGAGCAGTACTTC. This gives the protein CASSPVGGSYEQYF.

The sample holds many counts of this clonotype. The chain employs TRBV4-1 and TRBJ1-5; the D gene is possibly TRBD1 (5 bases). Trimming took off 4 bases at V and 0 bases at J, with 19 bases between the two ends. In germline, CDR1 is MGHRA, CDR2 YSYEKL. This CDR3 is 18 amino acids long. The CDR3 region is CASSPTGGGLYSNQPQHF. The CDR3 DNA reads as TGCGCCAGCAGCCCCACGGGGGGAGGACTTTATAGCAATCAGCCCCAGCATTTT.

The CDR3 region is CASSLGGETGELFF. The CDR3 DNA reads TGTGCCAGCAGTTTGGGGGGGGAAACAGGGGAGCTGTTTTTT. J is TRBJ2-2 and V is TRBV9; 7 bases match TRBD2. From germline, CDR1 is SGDLS and CDR2 YYNGEE. The trim removed 5 bases at V and 8 bases at J, leaving 9 bases unmatched. The CDR3 sequence is 14 residues long.

Many counts were recorded for this clonotype. The chain employs TRBV20-1 and TRBJ2-1; D not certain. From germline, CDR1 is DFQATT and CDR2 SNEGSKA (reference sequence). This CDR3 comprises 14 residues. Trimming cost V 1 base and J 7 bases, with 14 bases left between them. CDR3 coding DNA: TGCAGTGCTAGAGGGCGGCAGGCTTGGAATGAGCAGTTCTTC. This translates into CSARGRQAWNEQFF.

This clonotype was observed many times. The chain employs TRBV4-1 and TRBJ2-7; 9 bases line up with TRBD1. This CDR3 comprises 15 residues. Germline CDR1 reads MGHRA; CDR2 reads YSYEKL. The V segment lost 1 base and the J segment 4 bases; nucleotides outside the gene matches: 5. Here the CDR3 reads CASSQARQGVYEQYF. The CDR3 DNA is TGCGCCAGCAGCCAAGCTCGACAGGGGGTATACGAGCAGTACTTC.

This clonotype was counted ten times or more. The V and J genes are TRBV7-2 and TRBJ2-3; TRBD1 aligns across 7 bases. V gave up 3 bases and J gave up 0 bases; unmatched junction bases: 0. The CDR3 is 14 amino acids. CDR1 SGHTA and CDR2 FQGNSA come from the germline V gene. The CDR3 coding sequence is TGTGCCAGCAGCTTGGACAGGAGCACAGATACGCAGTATTTT. It translates to CASSLDRSTDTQYF.

In this sample, this clonotype turned up many times. The chain combines TRBV5-1 with TRBJ2-7; 14 bases are shared with TRBD2. Germline loops: CDR1 SGHRS, CDR2 YFSETQ. This CDR3 comprises 17 residues. The ends lost 4 bases at V and 3 bases at J; junction bases unmatched: 9. CDR3: CASSPGTSGSRGYEQYF. Here the CDR3 DNA reads TGCGCCAGCAGCCCCGGGACTAGCGGGAGTCGGGGCTACGAGCAGTACTTC. Variable domain in full (rest from reference TRBV5-1 and TRBJ2-7): KAGVTQTPRYLIKTRGQQVTLSCSPISGHRSVSWYQQTPGQGLQFLFEYFSETQRNKGNFPGRFSGRQFSNSRSEMNVSTLELGDSALYLCASSPGTSGSRGYEQYFGPGTRLTVT.

This clonotype appeared many times. V usage is TRBV7-2 and J usage is TRBJ2-7, with no clear D. Germline-derived CDR1 and CDR2 are SGHTA and FQGNSA. Trimming took off 1 base at V and 5 bases at J, with 15 bases between the two ends. The CDR3 sequence is 15 residues long. The DNA for the CDR3 is TGTGCCAGCAGCTTAGTGGCGAACCCCTGGGACGAGCAGTACTTC. Translating gives CASSLVANPWDEQYF.

This sequence joins TRBV20-1 and TRBJ1-4, with 12 bases aligning to TRBD1. CDR3 size: 13 residues. Germline V gene sequence: CDR1 DFQATT, CDR2 SNEGSKA (reference sequence). V lost 5 bases, J lost 16 bases, and 11 bases stayed unmatched. The CDR3 sequence is CSAVGTGGRRPFF. The DNA of the CDR3 is TGCAGTGCTGTTGGGACAGGGGGCCGACGGCCGTTTTTT.

This clonotype was recorded many times. This chain links TRBV7-2 with TRBJ1-2; no definite D call. Germline V gene data show CDR1 as SGHTA and CDR2 as FQGNSA. Trimming shortened V by 1 base and J by 0 bases, and 9 bases separated the two germline ends. The CDR3 runs 15 residues. The CDR3 spells CASSLGAIPNYGYTF. CDR3 DNA: TGTGCCAGCAGCTTAGGGGCGATTCCTAACTATGGCTACACCTTC.

There are many counts of this clonotype. The chain combines TRBV29-1 with TRBJ2-1; TRBD1 aligns across 8 bases. V gave up 4 bases and J gave up 3 bases; unmatched junction bases: 11. This CDR3 comprises 16 residues. CDR1 is SQVTM and CDR2 is ANQGSEA in the germline V gene. CDR3 residues: CSVVGTRDRIYNEQFF. The CDR3 bases are TGCAGCGTTGTGGGAACCCGGGACAGGATCTACAATGAGCAGTTCTTC.

This clonotype was recorded many times. The chain employs TRBV6-7 and TRBJ2-7, with D possibly TRBD1 on 5 matching bases. TRBV6-7 is reported as an ORF; its role is uncertain. V gave up 5 bases and J gave up 0 bases, with 17 bases separating them. CDR3 length: 16 amino acids. The CDR3: CASSPRWKDNSYEQYF. Here the CDR3 DNA reads TGTGCCAGCAGTCCCCGTTGGAAGGACAACTCCTACGAGCAGTACTTC.

This clonotype was seen ten or more times. The chain links TRBV4-1 to TRBJ2-1, with D possibly called TRBD1 or TRBD2 (5 bases each). V was trimmed by 0 bases and J by 5 bases, leaving 20 bases between them. CDR1 and CDR2 from the germline V gene are MGHRA and YSYEKL. The CDR3 totals 18 residues. CDR3 amino acids: CASSQESGGVQVNNEQFF. DNA of the CDR3: TGCGCCAGCAGCCAAGAAAGTGGGGGTGTGCAGGTGAACAATGAGCAGTTCTTC.

The sample holds many counts of this clonotype. The genes are TRBV7-9 and TRBJ2-3; no reliable D call. The CDR3 runs 14 residues. CDR1 is SEHNR, CDR2 FQNEAQ, per germline (reference sequence). Trimming pared 3 bases from V and 4 bases from J, leaving 11 bases between. DNA for the CDR3: TGTGCCAGCAGCTTTGGAAGGGCCGCAGATACGCAGTATTTT. This sequence encodes CASSFGRAADTQYF. The variable domain in full, with the rest retrieved from reference TRBV7-9 and TRBJ2-3, is DTGVSQNPRHKITKRGQNVTFRCDPISEHNRLYWYRQTLGQGPEFLTYFQNEAQLEKSRLLSDRFSAERPKGSFSTLEIQRTEQGDSAMYLCASSFGRAADTQYFGPGTRLTVL.

This clonotype showed up many times. This sequence joins TRBV27 and TRBJ2-7; 7 positions agree with TRBD2. CDR1 is MNHEY and CDR2 is SMNVEV in the germline V gene (reference sequence). CDR3 length equals 13 residues. The junction had 5 bases not matched to a gene; V was cut back by 6 bases and J by 3 bases. For the CDR3, the DNA is TGTGCCAGCAGGCGGGAGCAGTTCTACGAGCAGTACTTC. Translating gives CASRREQFYEQYF.

The rearrangement uses TRBV7-8 and TRBJ2-7; 8 bases align to TRBD1. V trimming: 3 bases; J trimming: 6 bases; junction bases outside the gene matches: 10. Germline V CDR1 and CDR2: SGHVS, FQNEAQ. CDR3 size: 15 residues. In DNA, the CDR3 is TGTGCCAGCAGCTTCTACCGGGACAGGTGGGCCGAGCAGTACTTC. This encodes CASSFYRDRWAEQYF. Combining the CDR3 with reference TRBV7-8 and TRBJ2-7 gives the whole variable domain GAGVSQSPRYKVAKRGQDVALRCDPISGHVSLFWYQQALGQGPEFLTYFQNEAQLDKSGLPSDRFFAERPEGSVSTLKIQRTQQEDSAVYLCASSFYRDRWAEQYFGPGTRLTVT.

This clonotype was seen repeatedly, ten times or more. In nucleotides, the CDR3 is TGCGCCAGCAGCCGCATGCTTCGCGGGACAGGGGTAAATGAAGCTTTCTTT. This sequence encodes CASSRMLRGTGVNEAFF. The V call is TRBV5-1, the J call TRBJ1-1; TRBD1 matches 10 bases. The CDR3 is made up of 17 amino acids. Germline V gene data show CDR1 as SGHRS and CDR2 as YFSETQ. V was pared by 4 bases and J by 7 bases, with 16 bases of the junction left unmatched.